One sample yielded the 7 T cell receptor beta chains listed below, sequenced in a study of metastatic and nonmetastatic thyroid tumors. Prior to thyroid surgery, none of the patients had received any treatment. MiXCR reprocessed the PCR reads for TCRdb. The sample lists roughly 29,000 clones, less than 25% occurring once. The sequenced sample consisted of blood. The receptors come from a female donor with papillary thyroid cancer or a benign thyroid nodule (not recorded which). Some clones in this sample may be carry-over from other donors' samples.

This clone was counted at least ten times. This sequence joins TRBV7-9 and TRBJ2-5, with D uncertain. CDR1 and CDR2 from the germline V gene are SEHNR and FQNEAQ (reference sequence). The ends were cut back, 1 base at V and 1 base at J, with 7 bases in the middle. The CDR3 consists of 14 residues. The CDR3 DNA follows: TGTGCCAGCAGCTTAGTGGTTTCCCAAGAGACCCAGTACTTC. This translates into CASSLVVSQETQYF.

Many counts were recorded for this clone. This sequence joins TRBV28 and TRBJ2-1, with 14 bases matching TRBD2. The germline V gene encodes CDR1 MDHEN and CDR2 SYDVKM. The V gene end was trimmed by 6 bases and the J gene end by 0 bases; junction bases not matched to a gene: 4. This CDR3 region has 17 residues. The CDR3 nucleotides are TGTGCCAGCAGAGAGGGACTAGCGGGAGTCTCCTACAATGAGCAGTTCTTC. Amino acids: CASREGLAGVSYNEQFF.

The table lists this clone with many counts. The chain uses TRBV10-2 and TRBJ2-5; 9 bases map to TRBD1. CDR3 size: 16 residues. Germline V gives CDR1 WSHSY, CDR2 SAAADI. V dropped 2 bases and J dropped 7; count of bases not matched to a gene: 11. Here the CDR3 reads CASSEPNRGRSGTQYF. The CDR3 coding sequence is TGCGCCAGCAGTGAGCCCAACAGGGGGCGGTCAGGGACCCAGTACTTC.

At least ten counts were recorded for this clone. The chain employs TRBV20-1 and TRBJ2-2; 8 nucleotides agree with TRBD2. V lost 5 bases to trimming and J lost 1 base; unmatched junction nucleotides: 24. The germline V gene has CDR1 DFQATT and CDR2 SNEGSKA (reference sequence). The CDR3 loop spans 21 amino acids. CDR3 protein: CSARDWGSGSVSRLNTGELFF. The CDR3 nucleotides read TGCAGTGCTCGCGATTGGGGAAGCGGGAGTGTCTCCCGCTTGAACACCGGGGAGCTGTTTTTT.

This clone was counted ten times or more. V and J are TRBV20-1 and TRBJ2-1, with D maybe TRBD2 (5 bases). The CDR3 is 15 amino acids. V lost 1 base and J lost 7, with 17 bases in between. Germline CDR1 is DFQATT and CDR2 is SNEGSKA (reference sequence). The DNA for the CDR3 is TGCAGTGCTAGAGTTCCTAGCCTCACGAGGAATGAGCAGTTCTTC. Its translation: CSARVPSLTRNEQFF.

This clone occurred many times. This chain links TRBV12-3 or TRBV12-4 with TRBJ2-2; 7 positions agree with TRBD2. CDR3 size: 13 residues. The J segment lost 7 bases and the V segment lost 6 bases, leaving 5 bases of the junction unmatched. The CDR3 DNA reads TGTGCCAGCAGCCCAATAGCGGGCGGGGAGCTGTTTTTT. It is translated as CASSPIAGGELFF.

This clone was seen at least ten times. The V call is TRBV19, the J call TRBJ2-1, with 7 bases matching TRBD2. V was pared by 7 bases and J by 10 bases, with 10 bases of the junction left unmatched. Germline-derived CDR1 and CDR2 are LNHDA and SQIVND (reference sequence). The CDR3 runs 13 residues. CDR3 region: CASTPTSIGEQFF. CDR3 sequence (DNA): TGTGCCAGTACACCGACTAGCATAGGGGAGCAGTTCTTC.